The TCR beta chain under discussion was sequenced for a study of radiation and T cells in renal cell carcinoma. Described time point: baseline pretreatment blood. The treatment denotes: 15 Gy SBRT to primary tumor, nephrectomy 4 weeks later. Data came from immunoSEQ multiplex PCR; TCRdb stores just in-frame clones and leaves some out. Here the sample spans 140,000 or so clones, about 88% being singletons. This CDR3 is built from 12 residues. V was clipped by 7 bases and J by 3 bases; unmatched bases: 5. Germline V gene data show CDR1 as SQVTM and CDR2 as ANQGSEA. This clone was detected a few times. The chain combines TRBV29-1 with TRBJ1-1; 7 bases align to TRBD1. The input for sequencing was blood, taken from a patient whose treatment included radiotherapy and nephrectomy. This TCR was recovered from a woman in her forties or fifties with renal cell carcinoma. CDR3 DNA: TGCAGCGCCGAACAGGGGTACACTGAAGCTTTCTTT. This gives the protein CSAEQGYTEAFF.